Listed here is a single T cell receptor beta chain. Antigen specificity is unknown. The sample originates from a study of cytomegalovirus exposure and HLA in healthy donors. Study-level findings and limits: Using the classifier, cytomegalovirus status was reportedly diagnosed with high specificity and sensitivity. The study reported that TCR beta sequences accurately predicted HLA-A and HLA-B alleles in most subjects. Previously analyzed data showed that most TCR beta V segments were productive at a frequency of about 90% or about 30%.

The PCR had 60 Vbeta and 13 Jbeta primers. The data were produced by immunoSEQ multiplex PCR, yet TCRdb's version contains in-frame clones alone and is incomplete. The sample yields around 93,000 clones, 82% seen once. Germline V gene sequence: CDR1 MDHEN, CDR2 SYDVKM. V lost 9 bases, J lost 0 bases, and 16 bases stayed unmatched. CDR3 length: 18 amino acids. The sample comprised PBMCs. V and J are TRBV28 and TRBJ1-1; 10 nucleotides align to TRBD1. The receptor was derived from a man aged 50-60 years in good health and CMV-seronegative. CDR3 sequence: CASVSGTGAIFMNTEAFF. DNA for the CDR3: TGTGCCAGTGTATCCGGGACAGGGGCAATTTTTATGAACACTGAAGCTTTCTTT.